One and the same sample provided the 15 T cell receptor beta chains below, sequenced in a study of cytomegalovirus exposure and HLA in healthy donors (dated by TCRdb to the late 2010s). The method behind the library was the immunoSEQ multiplex PCR assay. Imported from immuneACCESS, the table was reduced by TCRdb to in-frame sequences with V and J called. These copies leave out some clones; in studies compared against another copy, an unresolved V gene accounts for under half, and the cause of the remainder is not known. The sample table holds around 130,000 clones, of which more than 75% were seen once. The ten largest make up 2.1% of the sample. Source material: PBMCs. These receptors came from a woman aged 25-40 years in good health and CMV-seronegative.

In DNA, the CDR3 is TGTGCCAGCACTCGGCGAGGGCTGAACACCGGGGAGCTGTTTTTT. This translates into CASTRRGLNTGELFF. The chain employs TRBV5-4 and TRBJ2-2, with D possibly being TRBD2 (5 bases). There are 15 residues in the CDR3. Looked up from germline, CDR1 is SGHNT and CDR2 is YYREEE (reference sequence). Trimming took off 6 bases at V and 1 base at J, with 13 bases between the two ends.

J is TRBJ1-3 and V is TRBV10-3, with 10 bases matching TRBD1. This CDR3 contains 16 residues. The J segment lost 2 bases and the V segment lost 4 bases, leaving 5 bases of the junction unmatched. Looked up from germline, CDR1 is ENHRY and CDR2 is SYGVKD. The CDR3 DNA is TGTGCCATCAGTGGACCGGGACAGGGGACTGGAAACACCATATATTTT. Translation gives CAISGPGQGTGNTIYF.

This chain joins TRBV5-4 and TRBJ1-4; 8 nucleotides line up with TRBD1. The junction had 6 bases not matched to a gene; V was cut back by 1 base and J by 7 bases. CDR1 is SGHNT and CDR2 is YYREEE in the germline V gene (reference sequence). CDR3 size: 15 residues. Written as DNA, the CDR3 is TGTGCCAGCAGCTTGATGGCAGGGGGCGTTGAAAAACTGTTTTTT. It yields the protein CASSLMAGGVEKLFF.

This chain links TRBV12-5 with TRBJ1-2; D not resolved. Germline lookup yields CDR1 LGHNT and CDR2 FRNRAP. Trimming stripped 5 bases from V and 1 base from J, with 11 bases between. The CDR3 spans 14 residues. The CDR3 region is CASGPRQDNYGYTF. The CDR3 DNA is TGTGCTAGTGGTCCCAGGCAGGATAACTATGGCTACACCTTC.

The chain employs TRBV10-3 and TRBJ2-7; D not certain. The CDR3 runs to 11 residues. Trimming cost V 5 bases and J 6 bases, with 8 bases left between them. Germline CDR1 reads ENHRY; CDR2 reads SYGVKD. CDR3 sequence (DNA): TGTGCCATCAGTCACACCCGCGAGCAGTACTTC. It specifies CAISHTREQYF.

The chain couples TRBV7-6 to TRBJ2-2; 8 bases are a match to TRBD2. The CDR3 consists of 18 residues. V lost 5 bases to trimming and J lost 2 bases; unmatched junction nucleotides: 13. Germline V gene sequence: CDR1 SGHVS, CDR2 FNYEAQ. The chain's CDR3 is CASSPHRAGGPNTGELFF. The DNA of the CDR3 is TGTGCCAGCAGCCCCCACCGGGCGGGGGGCCCAAACACCGGGGAGCTGTTTTTT.

The chain employs TRBV19 and TRBJ1-2, with D tentatively TRBD1 (5 bases). This CDR3 is 13 amino acids long. Germline V gene data show CDR1 as LNHDA and CDR2 as SQIVND (reference sequence). Trimming left V 10 bases short and J 7 bases short, with 19 bases between. The CDR3: CATYWTGLGGYTF. In DNA form, the CDR3 reads TGTGCCACTTACTGGACGGGACTGGGTGGCTACACCTTC.

The V and J genes are TRBV7-2 and TRBJ1-6; D remains unclear. The germline gives CDR1 SGHTA, CDR2 FQGNSA. The CDR3 is made up of 12 amino acids. The V and J ends lost 7 bases and 10 bases respectively, with 11 bases between them. The CDR3 sequence is CASTAGPSPLHF. For the CDR3, the DNA is TGTGCCAGCACGGCAGGCCCATCACCCCTCCACTTT.

The J gene is TRBJ2-7, the V gene TRBV29-1; 7 bases agree with TRBD1. This CDR3 comprises 13 residues. The J segment lost 1 base and the V segment lost 3 bases, leaving 3 bases of the junction unmatched. CDR1 and CDR2 (germline): SQVTM, ANQGSEA. The DNA for the CDR3 is TGCAGCGTTGATACAGGGGTGTCCTACGAGCAGTACTTC. It specifies CSVDTGVSYEQYF.

This clone occurred a few times. The chain links TRBV7-9 to TRBJ2-2, with unresolved D. Germline V CDR1 and CDR2: SEHNR, FQNEAQ (reference sequence). The V end was cut by 1 base, the J end by 4 bases, with 10 bases between. The CDR3 totals 15 residues. CDR3 sequence reads: CASSLDRVRTGELFF. The DNA of the CDR3 is TGTGCCAGCAGCTTAGACCGGGTTCGCACCGGGGAGCTGTTTTTT.

This rearrangement joins TRBV7-9 to TRBJ2-2; a weak D match, TRBD1 (5 bases). The germline gives CDR1 SEHNR, CDR2 FQNEAQ (reference sequence). The V end was cut by 4 bases, the J end by 12 bases, with 15 bases between. The CDR3 covers 13 residues. The DNA for the CDR3 is TGTGCCAGCAGCTCGAATCAGGGTCGGAAGCTGTTTTTT. Its protein is CASSSNQGRKLFF.

The chain links TRBV5-1 to TRBJ1-3, with 7 bases aligning to TRBD1. J lost 0 bases, V lost 1 base, and 4 bases had no gene match. CDR3 size: 16 residues. Per the germline V gene, CDR1 is SGHRS and CDR2 is YFSETQ. DNA of the CDR3: TGCGCCAGCAGCTTGACAGGGGCGAACTCTGGAAACACCATATATTTT. Its translation is CASSLTGANSGNTIYF.

This clone was detected only once. This chain uses TRBV7-9 with TRBJ1-2; the D is unclear. The CDR3 length is 17 residues. Germline V CDR1 and CDR2: SEHNR, FQNEAQ (reference sequence). Trimming cost V 2 bases and J 4 bases, with 20 bases left between them. The CDR3 here is CASSLQSLFRLSYGYTF. CDR3 bases: TGTGCCAGCAGCTTACAGAGCTTGTTTCGACTTAGCTATGGCTACACCTTC.

This clone has only a few counts. The V call is TRBV25-1, the J call TRBJ1-2; D unresolved. The CDR3 is 12 residues long. In germline, CDR1 is MGHDK, CDR2 SYGVNS. The V end was cut by 4 bases, the J end by 4 bases, with 7 bases between. The CDR3 coding sequence is TGTGCCAGCAGTGGAGACTTCTATGGCTACACCTTC. Residues: CASSGDFYGYTF.

The genes are TRBV11-3 and TRBJ1-1; tentatively, D is TRBD1 (6 bases). V lost 4 bases and J lost 5, with 23 bases in between. CDR1 and CDR2 (germline): SGHNT, YENEEA. This CDR3 comprises 17 residues. The CDR3 nucleotides read TGTGCCAGCAGCTCTGGCAGCATACAGGGAAGAAGAACTGAAGCTTTCTTT. Translated, it gives CASSSGSIQGRRTEAFF. Complete variable domain (other parts from reference TRBV11-3 and TRBJ1-1): EAGVVQSPRYKIIEKKQPVAFWCNPISGHNTLYWYLQNLGQGPELLIRYENEEAVDDSQLPKDRFSAERLKGVDSTLKIQPAELGDSAVYLCASSSGSIQGRRTEAFFGQGTRLTVV.